This T cell receptor (beta chain) stems from a study of spatial heterogeneity in lung cancer. About the study: Detection of beta-chain sequences consistently exceeded that of alpha-chain sequences. Every unique TCR and UMI combination, on average, appeared more than ten times in raw reads.

Whole-study findings and limits: The numbers of ubiquitous and regional expanded TCRs correlated with ubiquitous and regional nonsynonymous mutations, respectively. Mutation tallies in tumors tracked expanded intratumoral alpha and beta TCR counts.

TCRdb re-called the 5' RACE reads with MiXCR, one entry per CDR3 protein. The table lists around 8,100 distinct CDR3 sequences, around 13% of them singletons. The time point: sample taken at primary tumor resection. Extraction of whole RNA from tumor, nontumor lung or frozen PBMC preceded unsorted sequencing. The junction had 19 bases not matched to a gene; V was cut back by 2 bases and J by 7 bases. This CDR3 region has 19 residues. This clonotype was recorded at least ten times. Antigen: not known. This beta chain slipped into a library made for alpha chains as a stray read, so its size is not meaningful.

The chain employs TRBV12-3 or TRBV12-4 and TRBJ1-5, with TRBD1 matching over 8 bases. Source: lung tumor tissue, taken at surgery. This receptor was identified in a male donor with early-stage non-small cell lung cancer. For the CDR3, the DNA is TGTGCCAGCAGTTTAAGGGACGGACAGGGAGAGGATGTTTACCAGCCCCAGCATTTT. This gives the protein CASSLRDGQGEDVYQPQHF.